Detailed here is one T cell receptor beta chain. The sample originates from a study of CD8+ T cells in alopecia areata. Sequencing used cDNA as its template, made by extracting RNA and reverse transcribing it. Repertoires were generated with immunoSEQ multiplex PCR, while TCRdb's copy carries only in-frame clones and drops some. The repertoire holds around 190,000 clones, with 64% as singletons. Treatment reported: oral pan-JAK inhibitor, 5-10 mg twice daily. There are 12 residues in the CDR3. Germline values: CDR1 SNHLY, CDR2 FYNNEI. The V and J ends lost 7 bases and 6 bases respectively, with 9 bases between them.

Material: CD4+ T cells sorted from blood, obtained at approximately week 49, from a patient treated with tofacitinib. This chain connects TRBV2 to TRBJ2-2; unclear D gene. This receptor was taken from a human donor with alopecia areata. The CDR3 region has the DNA TGTGCCAGCACCACACTCCCCGGGGAGCTGTTTTTT. The encoded protein is CASTTLPGELFF.